These 6 T cell receptor beta chains came from one sample sequenced in a study of T cell repertoires in cytomegalovirus infection. TCRdb re-called the reads through MiXCR, storing one row per CDR3 protein. The table has hundreds of thousands of distinct CDR3 sequences, roughly 22% seen once; the top ten hold 15% to 20%. The sequenced material came from CD8+ T cells from PBMCs. Receptor source: a human donor in good health (CMV status not recorded). Some clones in this sample may be carry-over from other donors' samples.

This clonotype has only a few counts. The rearrangement uses TRBV20-1 and TRBJ1-1; no clear D. Looked up from germline, CDR1 is DFQATT and CDR2 is SNEGSKA (reference sequence). The CDR3 sequence is 13 residues long. Trimming removed 1 base from V and 1 base from J, with 7 bases in between. Here the CDR3 reads CSARGTENTEAFF. The DNA for the CDR3 is TGCAGTGCTAGAGGGACGGAGAACACTGAAGCTTTCTTT.

V usage is TRBV7-9 and J usage is TRBJ2-7, with D unresolved. The CDR3 is made up of 13 amino acids. Germline V gene data show CDR1 as SEHNR and CDR2 as FQNEAQ (reference sequence). V dropped 4 bases and J dropped 5 bases, with 12 bases sitting between them. The CDR3 DNA reads as TGTGCCAGCAGCTCCGCGGCCTTGAACGAGCAGTACTTC. Amino acid sequence: CASSSAALNEQYF. The full variable domain, its missing parts supplied by reference TRBV7-9 and TRBJ2-7, is DTGVSQNPRHKITKRGQNVTFRCDPISEHNRLYWYRQTLGQGPEFLTYFQNEAQLEKSRLLSDRFSAERPKGSFSTLEIQRTEQGDSAMYLCASSSAALNEQYFGPGTRLTVT.

The table lists this clonotype with many counts. The rearrangement links TRBV20-1 to TRBJ1-2, with 8 nucleotides matching TRBD1. V was clipped by 0 bases and J by 10 bases; unmatched bases: 16. The CDR3 loop spans 16 amino acids. Per germline, CDR1 DFQATT and CDR2 SNEGSKA (reference sequence). The CDR3 DNA follows: TGCAGTGCTAGAGATCTTTCCGGCAGACAGGGGAGAGTCTACACCTTC. It codes for CSARDLSGRQGRVYTF.

The chain joins TRBV10-3 to TRBJ2-3; D possibly matches TRBD1 or TRBD2 (5 bases each). CDR1 ENHRY and CDR2 SYGVKD come from the germline V gene. Trimming took 1 base from V and 2 from J, leaving 16 bases between them. There are 17 residues in the CDR3. The CDR3: CAISELRTGTSTDTQYF. As DNA, the CDR3 is TGTGCCATCAGTGAGTTAAGAACGGGGACCTCCACAGATACGCAGTATTTT.

This clonotype was found a few times. The V and J genes are TRBV28 and TRBJ2-3; the D gene could be TRBD1 or TRBD2 (5 bases each). The CDR3 spans 17 residues. Trimming pared 4 bases from V and 2 bases from J, leaving 19 bases between. In germline, CDR1 is MDHEN, CDR2 SYDVKM. The CDR3 loop reads CASSSITRDLITDTQYF. The DNA of the CDR3 is TGTGCCAGCAGTTCCATTACACGGGACCTTATCACAGATACGCAGTATTTT.

This clonotype was detected a few times. The chain joins TRBV5-5 to TRBJ2-1, with a weak D call TRBD2 (6 bases). The CDR3 consists of 15 residues. Germline CDR1 reads SGHKS; CDR2 reads YYEKEE (reference sequence). V was shortened by 4 bases and J by 8 bases, with 19 bases between the two germline ends. The CDR3 DNA sequence: TGTGCCAGCAGCAGGAGGGGCGGGCCCATCGATGAGCAGTTCTTC. Amino acids: CASSRRGGPIDEQFF.